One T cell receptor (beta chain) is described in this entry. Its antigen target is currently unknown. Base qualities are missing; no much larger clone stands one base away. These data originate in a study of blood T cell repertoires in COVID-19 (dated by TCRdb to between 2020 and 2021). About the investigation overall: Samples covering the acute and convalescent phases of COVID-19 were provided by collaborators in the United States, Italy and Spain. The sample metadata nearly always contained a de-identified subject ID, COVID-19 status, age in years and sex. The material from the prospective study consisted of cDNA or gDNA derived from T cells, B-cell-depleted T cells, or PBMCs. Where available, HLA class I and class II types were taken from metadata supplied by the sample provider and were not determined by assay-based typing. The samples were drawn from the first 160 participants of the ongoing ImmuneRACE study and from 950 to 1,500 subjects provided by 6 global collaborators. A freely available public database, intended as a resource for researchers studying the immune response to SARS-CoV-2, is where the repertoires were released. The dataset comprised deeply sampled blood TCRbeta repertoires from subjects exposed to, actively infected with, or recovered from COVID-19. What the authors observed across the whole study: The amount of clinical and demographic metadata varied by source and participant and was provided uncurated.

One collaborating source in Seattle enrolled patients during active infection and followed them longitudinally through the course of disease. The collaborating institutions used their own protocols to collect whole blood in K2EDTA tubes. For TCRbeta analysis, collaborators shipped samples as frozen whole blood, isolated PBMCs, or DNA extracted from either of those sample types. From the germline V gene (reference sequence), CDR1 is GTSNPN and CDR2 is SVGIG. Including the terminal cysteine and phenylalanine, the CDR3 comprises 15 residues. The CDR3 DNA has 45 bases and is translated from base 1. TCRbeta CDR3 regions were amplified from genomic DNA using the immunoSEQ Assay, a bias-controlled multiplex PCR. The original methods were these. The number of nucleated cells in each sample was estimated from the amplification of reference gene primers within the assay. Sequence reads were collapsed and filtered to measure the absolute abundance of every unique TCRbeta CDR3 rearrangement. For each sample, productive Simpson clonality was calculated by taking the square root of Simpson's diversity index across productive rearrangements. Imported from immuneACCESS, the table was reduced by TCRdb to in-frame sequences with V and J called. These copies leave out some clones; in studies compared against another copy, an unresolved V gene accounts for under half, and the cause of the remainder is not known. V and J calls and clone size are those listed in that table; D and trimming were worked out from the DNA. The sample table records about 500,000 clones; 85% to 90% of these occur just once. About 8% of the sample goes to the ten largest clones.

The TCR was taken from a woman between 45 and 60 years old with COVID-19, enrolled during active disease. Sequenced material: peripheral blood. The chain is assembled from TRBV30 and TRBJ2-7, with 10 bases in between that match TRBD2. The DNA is TGTGCTTGTAAAACGAATGTGCTAGCGGGGGACGAGCAGTACTTC. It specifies CACKTNVLAGDEQYF.